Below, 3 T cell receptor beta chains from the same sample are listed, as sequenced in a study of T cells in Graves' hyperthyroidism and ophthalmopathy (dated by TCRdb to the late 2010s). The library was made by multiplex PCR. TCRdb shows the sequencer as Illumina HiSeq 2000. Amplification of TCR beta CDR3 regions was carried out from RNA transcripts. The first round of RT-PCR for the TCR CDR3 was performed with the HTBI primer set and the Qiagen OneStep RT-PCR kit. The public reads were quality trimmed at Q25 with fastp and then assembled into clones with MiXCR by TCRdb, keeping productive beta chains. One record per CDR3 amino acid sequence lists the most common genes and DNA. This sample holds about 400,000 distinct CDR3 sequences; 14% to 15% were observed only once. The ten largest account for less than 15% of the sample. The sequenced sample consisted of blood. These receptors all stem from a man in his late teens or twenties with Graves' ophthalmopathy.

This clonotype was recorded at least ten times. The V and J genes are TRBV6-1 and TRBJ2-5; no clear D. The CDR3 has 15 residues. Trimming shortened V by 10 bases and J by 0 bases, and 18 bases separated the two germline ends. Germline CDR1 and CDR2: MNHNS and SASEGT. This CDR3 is CATPREQSYQETQYF. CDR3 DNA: TGTGCCACCCCCCGAGAGCAGTCGTACCAAGAGACCCAGTACTTC.

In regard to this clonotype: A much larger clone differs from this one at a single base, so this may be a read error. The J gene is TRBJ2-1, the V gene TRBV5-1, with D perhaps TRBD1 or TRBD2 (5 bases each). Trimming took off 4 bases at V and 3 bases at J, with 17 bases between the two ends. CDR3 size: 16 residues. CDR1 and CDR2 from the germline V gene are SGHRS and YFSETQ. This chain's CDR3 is CASSPYRGTFYNEQFF. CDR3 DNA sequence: TGCGCCAGCAGCCCATACCGGGGCACCTTCTACAATGAGCAGTTCTTC.

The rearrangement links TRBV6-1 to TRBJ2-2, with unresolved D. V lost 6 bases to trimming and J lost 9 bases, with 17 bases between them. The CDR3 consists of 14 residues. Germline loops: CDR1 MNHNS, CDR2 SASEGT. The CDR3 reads CASRKGPRDRELFF. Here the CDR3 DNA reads TGTGCCAGCAGAAAAGGCCCAAGAGACCGGGAGCTGTTTTTT.